This TCR beta chain originates from a study of a mutant IDH1 vaccine in newly diagnosed glioma. Background on the study: Males made up about 62% and females roughly 40% of treated patients, whose mean age was 40.4 years. Pretreatment consisted of radiotherapy, temozolomide, or both, with most receiving both. Findings and limits, study-wide: Changes in the top peripheral T cell clonotypes seemingly had no bearing on pseudoprogression.

Profiled with immunoSEQ multiplex PCR; TCRdb holds only in-frame clones, not every one. The table lists approximately 70,000 clones, 79% of them singletons, with over 8% in the top ten. V was trimmed by 3 bases and J by 5 bases, leaving 8 bases between them. This CDR3 region has 12 residues. Per germline, CDR1 KGHSH and CDR2 LQKENI. The time point is: baseline, week 1 (first vaccination visit). Described treatment: pre-vaccination baseline after standard-of-care therapy. Each donor presented with a new WHO grade 3 or 4 astrocytoma that tested IDH1-mutant and showed ATRX loss. Concerning this clone itself: Antigen unknown.

The sample consisted of PBMCs, taken from a glioma patient treated with radiotherapy, temozolomide or both. The V call is TRBV18, the J call TRBJ2-7, with D maybe TRBD1 (5 bases). The source of this sequence is a man between 50 and 59 years old with glioma. For the CDR3, the DNA is TGTGCCAGCTCACCCTTAGGGGACGAGCAGTACTTC. Translated: CASSPLGDEQYF. The complete variable domain, with remaining parts taken from reference TRBV18 and TRBJ2-7, reads NAGVMQNPRHLVRRRGQEARLRCSPMKGHSHVYWYRQLPEEGLKFMVYLQKENIIDESGMPKERFSAEFPKEGPSILRIQQVVRGDSAAYFCASSPLGDEQYFGPGTRLTVT.